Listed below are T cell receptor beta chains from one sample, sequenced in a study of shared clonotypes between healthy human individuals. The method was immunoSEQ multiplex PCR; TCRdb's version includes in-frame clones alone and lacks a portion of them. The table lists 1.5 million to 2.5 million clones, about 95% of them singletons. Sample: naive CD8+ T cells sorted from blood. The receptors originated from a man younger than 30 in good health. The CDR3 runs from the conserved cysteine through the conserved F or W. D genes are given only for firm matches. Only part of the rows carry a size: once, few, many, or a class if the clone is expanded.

CDR3: CSAGNYNEQFF; DNA: TGCAGTGCGGGGAACTACAATGAGCAGTTCTTC; V: TRBV20-1; J: TRBJ2-1; D: .; size: .
CDR3: CASSLGPQGSYNSPLHF; DNA: TGTGCCAGCAGCTTAGGGCCCCAGGGGTCCTATAATTCACCCCTCCACTTT; V: TRBV11-2; J: TRBJ1-6; D: .; size: .
CDR3: CASSEYQAGYEQYF; DNA: TGTGCCAGCAGTGAGTACCAAGCTGGGTACGAGCAGTACTTC; V: TRBV6-1; J: TRBJ2-7; D: .; size: .
CDR3: CASSRDNTNYGYTF; DNA: TGTGCCAGCAGCCGCGACAACACCAACTATGGCTACACCTTC; V: TRBV7-9; J: TRBJ1-2; D: .; size: .
CDR3: CASSYAGGPEYEQFF; DNA: TGTGCCAGCAGCTATGCGGGGGGGCCGGAGTATGAGCAGTTCTTC; V: TRBV7-8; J: TRBJ2-1; D: TRBD2; size: once
CDR3: CASSPPSPGVETQYF; DNA: TGTGCCAGCAGTCCACCCTCCCCGGGGGTAGAGACCCAGTACTTC; V: TRBV2; J: TRBJ2-5; D: .; size: .
CDR3: CASSFGTGVEKLFF; DNA: TGCGCCAGCAGCTTTGGGACAGGGGTTGAAAAACTGTTTTTT; V: TRBV5-1; J: TRBJ1-4; D: TRBD1; size: .
CDR3: CASSYEPASYEQYF; DNA: TGTGCCAGCAGTTATGAACCGGCTTCCTACGAGCAGTACTTC; V: TRBV6-6; J: TRBJ2-7; D: .; size: once
CDR3: CAIDDAARNIQYF; DNA: TGTGCCATCGACGACGCGGCTAGAAACATTCAGTACTTC; V: TRBV15; J: TRBJ2-4; D: .; size: .
CDR3: CASNHWGGNQETQYF; DNA: TGTGCCAGCAACCACTGGGGGGGGAACCAAGAGACCCAGTACTTC; V: TRBV5-4; J: TRBJ2-5; D: TRBD2; size: .
CDR3: CASKRQGRYEQYF; DNA: TGTGCCAGCAAAAGACAGGGGCGCTACGAGCAGTACTTC; V: TRBV21-1; J: TRBJ2-7; D: .; size: .
CDR3: CASSQDVWTSGYNEQFF; DNA: TGCGCCAGCAGCCAAGACGTCTGGACTAGCGGCTACAATGAGCAGTTCTTC; V: TRBV4-3; J: TRBJ2-1; D: TRBD2; size: once
CDR3: CASGLGTSEQYF; DNA: TGTGCTAGTGGTTTGGGGACGAGCGAGCAGTACTTC; V: TRBV12-5; J: TRBJ2-7; D: .; size: .
CDR3: CASSQYRNTGELFF; DNA: TGCGCCAGCAGCCAATACAGGAACACCGGGGAGCTGTTTTTT; V: TRBV4-3; J: TRBJ2-2; D: .; size: .
CDR3: CASSQGMEYTF; DNA: TGCGCCAGCAGCCAAGGGATGGAATACACCTTC; V: TRBV4-1; J: TRBJ1-2; D: .; size: .
CDR3: CASSLNPGHPYGYTF; DNA: TGTGCCAGCAGTTTAAATCCGGGACACCCCTATGGCTACACCTTC; V: TRBV27; J: TRBJ1-2; D: .; size: .
CDR3: CASSQDEGQGAYEQYF; DNA: TGCGCCAGCAGCCAAGATGAGGGACAGGGGGCCTACGAGCAGTACTTC; V: TRBV4-1; J: TRBJ2-7; D: TRBD1; size: .
CDR3: CASSLNPESGYSNQPQHF; DNA: TGTGCCAGCAGTCTGAACCCCGAATCGGGTTATAGCAATCAGCCCCAGCATTTT; V: TRBV2; J: TRBJ1-5; D: .; size: .
CDR3: CASSWGLGLTDLNTEAFF; DNA: TGTGCCAGCAGCTGGGGATTAGGCTTGACAGACCTTAACACTGAAGCTTTCTTT; V: TRBV7-8; J: TRBJ1-1; D: .; size: once
CDR3: CASSYAVTGELFF; DNA: TGTGCCAGCAGTTACGCCGTTACCGGGGAGCTGTTTTTT; V: TRBV6-5; J: TRBJ2-2; D: .; size: once
CDR3: CASSEGEGNTEAFF; DNA: TGTGCCAGCAGCGAAGGCGAGGGGAACACTGAAGCTTTCTTT; V: TRBV9; J: TRBJ1-1; D: .; size: .
CDR3: CASSLTDLNTEAFF; DNA: TGTGCCAGCAGTCTGACAGATTTGAACACTGAAGCTTTCTTT; V: TRBV27; J: TRBJ1-1; D: .; size: .
CDR3: CASRGISYEQYF; DNA: TGTGCCAGCCGCGGGATAAGTTACGAGCAGTACTTC; V: TRBV11-2; J: TRBJ2-7; D: .; size: .
CDR3: CASSLTGTGDGYTF; DNA: TGTGCCAGCAGCTTAACCGGGACAGGGGATGGCTACACCTTC; V: TRBV11-2; J: TRBJ1-2; D: TRBD1; size: .
CDR3: CASSYSLLAGGETQYF; DNA: TGTGCCAGCAGTTACTCCCTCCTAGCGGGAGGCGAGACCCAGTACTTC; V: TRBV6-5; J: TRBJ2-5; D: TRBD2; size: .
CDR3: CASSSRGPNTEAFF; DNA: TGTGCCAGCAGCTCCCGGGGACCGAACACTGAAGCTTTCTTT; V: TRBV7-6; J: TRBJ1-1; D: .; size: .
CDR3: CASSIDGLAGSDEQFF; DNA: TGTGCCAGTAGTATAGATGGACTAGCGGGATCCGATGAGCAGTTCTTC; V: TRBV19; J: TRBJ2-1; D: TRBD2; size: .
CDR3: CASSIRWQESSYNEQFF; DNA: TGTGCCAGTAGTATCCGTTGGCAGGAGAGCTCCTACAATGAGCAGTTCTTC; V: TRBV19; J: TRBJ2-1; D: .; size: .
CDR3: CASSLGGTGLYEQYF; DNA: TGTGCCAGCAGTTTGGGCGGGACAGGTCTCTACGAGCAGTACTTC; V: TRBV6-6; J: TRBJ2-7; D: TRBD1; size: .
CDR3: CASSQGSGTPWVYF; DNA: TGTGCCAGCAGCCAGGGGAGCGGCACCCCCTGGGTGTACTTC; V: TRBV7-6; J: TRBJ2-7; D: .; size: .
CDR3: CASSPMGLAGSYEQYF; DNA: TGTGCCAGCTCACCCATGGGACTAGCGGGCTCCTACGAGCAGTACTTC; V: TRBV18; J: TRBJ2-7; D: TRBD2; size: .
CDR3: CASETGVFYEQYF; DNA: TGTGCCAGTGAGACAGGGGTCTTCTACGAGCAGTACTTC; V: TRBV6-1; J: TRBJ2-7; D: TRBD1; size: .
CDR3: CASSILGGQSSGNTIYF; DNA: TGTGCCAGTAGTATCTTAGGGGGACAGAGCTCTGGAAACACCATATATTTT; V: TRBV19; J: TRBJ1-3; D: TRBD1; size: .
CDR3: CASSLAAGVIHEQYF; DNA: TGTGCCAGCAGCTTGGCAGCGGGAGTGATCCACGAGCAGTACTTC; V: TRBV5-4; J: TRBJ2-7; D: TRBD2; size: .
CDR3: CASSDADRRPYEQYF; DNA: TGTGCCAGCAGTGACGCGGACAGGCGACCCTACGAGCAGTACTTC; V: TRBV28; J: TRBJ2-7; D: TRBD1; size: .
CDR3: CASSIAVIGTDTQYF; DNA: TGTGCCAGCAGCATAGCGGTTATCGGCACAGATACGCAGTATTTT; V: TRBV27; J: TRBJ2-3; D: .; size: .